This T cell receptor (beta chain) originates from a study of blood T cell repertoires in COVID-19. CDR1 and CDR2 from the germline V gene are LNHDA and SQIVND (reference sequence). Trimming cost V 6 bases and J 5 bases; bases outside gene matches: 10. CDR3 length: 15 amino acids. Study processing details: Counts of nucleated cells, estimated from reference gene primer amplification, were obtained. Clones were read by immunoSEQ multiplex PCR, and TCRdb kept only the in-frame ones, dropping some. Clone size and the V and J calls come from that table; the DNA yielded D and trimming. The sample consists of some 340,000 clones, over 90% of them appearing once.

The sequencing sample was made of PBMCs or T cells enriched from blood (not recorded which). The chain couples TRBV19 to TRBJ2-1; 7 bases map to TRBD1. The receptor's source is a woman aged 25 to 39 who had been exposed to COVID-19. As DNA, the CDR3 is TGTGCCAGTAGGGCCCTCCGACAGGGCGACAATGAGCAGTTCTTC. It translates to CASRALRQGDNEQFF.